The 18 T cell receptor beta chains presented below share a single source sample, sequenced in a study of blood T cell repertoires in COVID-19. Assay used: immunoSEQ multiplex PCR; TCRdb lists only in-frame clones, some missing. The profile shows 130,000 or so clones, about nine tenths of them singletons. The material sequenced was peripheral blood. Receptors originate from a man aged 50 to 60 with acute or convalescent COVID-19.

This clone was picked up one time. V usage is TRBV23-1 and J usage is TRBJ2-7; D gene ambiguous. TRBV23-1 falls under the ORF class, with uncertain function. Trimming pared 3 bases from V and 3 bases from J, leaving 12 bases between. The CDR3 length is 14 residues. DNA for the CDR3: TGCGCCAGCAGTCACCTCCCAGGATACTACGAGCAGTACTTC. Translation gives CASSHLPGYYEQYF.

The chain joins TRBV6-1 to TRBJ2-5; a possible D gene is TRBD1 (6 bases). The CDR3 loop spans 15 amino acids. The V end lost 0 bases, the J end lost 5 bases, and 13 bases lay between the germline ends. Germline V gives CDR1 MNHNS, CDR2 SASEGT. In nucleotides, the CDR3 is TGTGCCAGCAGTGAAGCGGGGGCGGGTTGGGAGACCCAGTACTTC. It is translated as CASSEAGAGWETQYF.

The V gene is TRBV6-5, the J gene TRBJ1-3, with D possibly TRBD1 on 5 matching bases. Trimming removed 4 bases at V and 3 bases at J, with 13 bases between. This CDR3 contains 15 residues. In germline, CDR1 is MNHEY, CDR2 SVGAGI. The DNA for the CDR3 is TGTGCCAGCAGTTCAGGCGGGACCTTTGGAAACACCATATATTTT. It codes for CASSSGGTFGNTIYF.

The rearrangement joins TRBV12-3 or TRBV12-4 to TRBJ2-7, with 7 bases fitting TRBD2. There are 13 residues in the CDR3. V lost 4 bases to trimming and J lost 3 bases; unmatched junction nucleotides: 3. DNA of the CDR3: TGTGCCAGCAGTTCCGAGCGGGACTACGAGCAGTACTTC. Its protein is CASSSERDYEQYF.

The chain has TRBV11-2 and TRBJ2-7, with 7 positions matching TRBD1. The germline CDR1 and CDR2 sequences are SGHAT and FQNNGV. Losses at the gene ends were 4 bases for V and 3 bases for J; bases not matched to a gene: 3. The CDR3 sequence is 13 residues long. Here the CDR3 DNA reads TGTGCCAGCAGCTCCACAGGGGTCTACGAGCAGTACTTC. This translates into CASSSTGVYEQYF.

In its sample, this clone was seen once. Different DNA sequences within this sample yield the same CDR3. The chain is built from TRBV2 and TRBJ1-1, with 7 bases aligning to TRBD1. After removal of 2 bases from V and 0 bases from J, the junction contained 3 bases not matched to a gene. CDR1 and CDR2 (germline): SNHLY, FYNNEI. CDR3 size: 15 residues. The CDR3 region has the DNA TGTGCCAGCAGTGAAATGGGACAGTTGAACACTGAAGCTTTCTTT. This encodes CASSEMGQLNTEAFF. The full variable domain, with the rest looked up from reference TRBV2 and TRBJ1-1, is EPEVTQTPSHQVTQMGQEVILRCVPISNHLYFYWYRQILGQKVEFLVSFYNNEISEKSEIFDDQFSVERPDGSNFTLKIRSTKLEDSAMYFCASSEMGQLNTEAFFGQGTRLTVV.

The chain employs TRBV6-5 and TRBJ2-1, with a tentative D call TRBD2 (7 bases). The germline gives CDR1 MNHEY, CDR2 SVGAGI. This CDR3 is built from 15 residues. V was pared by 6 bases and J by 1 base, with 13 bases between. CDR3 bases: TGTGCCAGCAGCGGGGGGCCGGGTTCCTACAATGAGCAGTTCTTC. Translated: CASSGGPGSYNEQFF.

J is TRBJ2-3 and V is TRBV5-1; weak D call: TRBD2 (6 bases). Germline V gene data show CDR1 as SGHRS and CDR2 as YFSETQ. V was cut by 4 bases and J by 0 bases, with 12 bases left in between. CDR3 length: 15 amino acids. The CDR3 DNA reads as TGCGCCAGCAGCCCAAGACTAGATAGCACAGATACGCAGTATTTT. Its protein product is CASSPRLDSTDTQYF.

This clone showed up just a few times. The rearrangement joins TRBV27 to TRBJ1-2; D possibly corresponds to TRBD1 (6 bases). The CDR3 covers 15 residues. Deletions cut 6 bases from V and 3 bases from J, with 17 bases between. CDR1 and CDR2 (germline): MNHEY, SMNVEV (reference sequence). CDR3 DNA sequence: TGTGCCAGCAGATATTTGGGGCAGGGGCACTATGGCTACACCTTC. Its translation: CASRYLGQGHYGYTF.

This clone was recorded once. This chain uses TRBV5-1 with TRBJ2-3, with 7 nucleotides matching TRBD2. There are 17 residues in the CDR3. V lost 0 bases to trimming and J lost 2 bases; unmatched junction nucleotides: 9. From germline, CDR1 is SGHRS and CDR2 YFSETQ. DNA for the CDR3: TGCGCCAGCAGCTTGGGGACCGGCGGGAGCCCCACAGATACGCAGTATTTT. This translates into CASSLGTGGSPTDTQYF.

In DNA form, the CDR3 reads TGCGCCAGCAGCTTGCAGGGTCCTGCTTCAAATGGCTACACCTTC. It yields the protein CASSLQGPASNGYTF. The chain is built from TRBV5-1 and TRBJ1-2; tentatively, D is TRBD1 (5 bases). The V gene's germline CDR1 is SGHRS and CDR2 YFSETQ. This CDR3 region has 15 residues. Trimming took 1 base from V and 6 from J, leaving 16 bases between them.

This chain uses TRBV7-6 with TRBJ2-5; 7 bases map to TRBD2. Germline V gives CDR1 SGHVS, CDR2 FNYEAQ. J was trimmed by 1 base and V by 7 bases; bases with no gene match: 12. The CDR3 is 16 residues long. The CDR3 nucleotides read TGTGCCAGCACCTCAGGAGCTAGCGGATCCCAAGAGACCCAGTACTTC. This encodes CASTSGASGSQETQYF.

V gene TRBV15 combines with J gene TRBJ2-2; TRBD2 matches 7 bases. There are 15 residues in the CDR3. Losses at the gene ends were 4 bases for V and 7 bases for J; bases not matched to a gene: 9. CDR1 LNHNV and CDR2 YYDKDF come from the germline V gene (reference sequence). For the CDR3, the DNA is TGTGCCACCAGCACCAGAGGGGAGGGCCACGGGGAGCTGTTTTTT. As protein: CATSTRGEGHGELFF.

The genes are TRBV7-9 and TRBJ1-2, with unresolved D. The CDR3 totals 12 residues. V dropped 5 bases and J dropped 1 base, with 5 bases sitting between them. CDR1 and CDR2 (germline): SEHNR, FQNEAQ (reference sequence). CDR3: CASSAVNYGYTF. CDR3 DNA sequence: TGTGCCAGCAGCGCGGTTAACTATGGCTACACCTTC.

This clone showed up just a few times. This CDR3 reads CASSLGHAGGGYGYTF. As DNA, the CDR3 is TGCGCCAGCAGCTTGGGGCACGCAGGGGGCGGCTATGGCTACACCTTC. V usage is TRBV5-1 and J usage is TRBJ1-2; 8 nucleotides line up with TRBD1. Trimming at V came to 0 bases and at J to 4 bases, leaving 8 bases not matched to a gene. The germline CDR1 and CDR2 sequences are SGHRS and YFSETQ. The CDR3 spans 16 residues. Looking up the rest from reference TRBV5-1 and TRBJ1-2 gives the full variable domain: KAGVTQTPRYLIKTRGQQVTLSCSPISGHRSVSWYQQTPGQGLQFLFEYFSETQRNKGNFPGRFSGRQFSNSRSEMNVSTLELGDSALYLCASSLGHAGGGYGYTFGSGTRLTVV.

The genes are TRBV7-2 and TRBJ2-1; 11 bases are a match to TRBD2. The CDR3 has 15 amino acids. CDR1 and CDR2 from the germline V gene are SGHTA and FQGNSA. V was pared by 6 bases and J by 12 bases, with 13 bases of the junction left unmatched. The CDR3 sequence is CASRGGTSGLLGQFF. The CDR3 DNA reads TGTGCCAGCAGGGGCGGGACTAGCGGTTTGTTAGGGCAGTTCTTC.

The chain recombines TRBV12-5 with TRBJ1-1; a possible D gene is TRBD1 (6 bases). The CDR3 runs to 16 residues. The V gene's germline CDR1 is LGHNT and CDR2 FRNRAP. V lost 3 bases, J lost 1 base, and 15 bases lay in between. The CDR3 loop reads CASGFWTEKKNTEAFF. The CDR3 nucleotides read TGTGCTAGTGGTTTCTGGACAGAGAAGAAGAACACTGAAGCTTTCTTT.

V gene TRBV14 combines with J gene TRBJ2-5; a weak D match, TRBD2 (5 bases). Trimming pared 5 bases from V and 5 bases from J, leaving 15 bases between. This CDR3 region has 14 residues. In germline, CDR1 is SGHDN, CDR2 FVKESK. Written as DNA, the CDR3 is TGTGCCAGCAGCTCCCGCGCGGGTCGGGAGACCCAGTACTTC. It yields the protein CASSSRAGRETQYF.